This TCR beta chain was sequenced for a study of T cell changes during pregnancy in multiple sclerosis. The germline V and J ends were trimmed by 0 bases and 0 bases, with 6 bases remaining between them. The germline gives CDR1 LNHNV, CDR2 YYDKDF (reference sequence). The CDR3 runs to 14 residues. This clone turned up a few times. Profiled with immunoSEQ multiplex PCR; TCRdb holds only in-frame clones, not every one. This table has 83,000 or so clones, approximately 95% appearing once. V gene TRBV15 combines with J gene TRBJ2-7, with unresolved D. This specimen consisted of peripheral blood, obtained after pregnancy. The origin of this receptor is a female donor in good health, enrolled as a control in a pregnancy study. In DNA, the CDR3 is TGTGCCACCAGCAGAGACAGTATCTCCTACGAGCAGTACTTC. Translation gives CATSRDSISYEQYF.